Sequencing of this T cell receptor (beta chain) was carried out in a study of response to subunit inactivated influenza vaccine. With respect to this clonotype: The antigen is undetermined.

Study-wide results and limits: Each seasonal influenza vaccination recruits few new T cells, the authors suggested.

CDR3 size: 14 residues. V lost 0 bases to trimming and J lost 3 bases, with 6 bases between them. In germline, CDR1 is MNHEY, CDR2 SVGAGI. TCRdb analysed the RT-PCR reads with MiXCR anew, one entry per CDR3 protein. The sample has 200,000 to 300,000 distinct CDR3 sequences; more than 10% are singletons. This chain joins TRBV6-5 and TRBJ2-1; D unresolved. Source: non-naive T cells sorted from PBMCs, taken 14 days before vaccination. This TCR came from a man aged 45-65 years who received an inactivated influenza vaccine. The CDR3 sequence: CASSYSESYNEQFF. The CDR3 DNA sequence: TGTGCCAGCAGTTACTCGGAGAGCTACAATGAGCAGTTCTTC.